Many counts were recorded for the clone carrying this T cell receptor beta chain. Its antigen is not identified. These data come from a study of early T cells in non-severe SARS-CoV-2 infection. Overall study context: Sequencing used unsorted whole-blood bulk RNA, so chains lack pairing. General study results and limits: The study's VDJdb matching favored anti-spike CD8 responses and missed private and CD4 specificities.

The CDR3 is made up of 15 amino acids. J gave up 2 bases and V 5 bases, and 4 bases lay outside the gene matches. The V gene's germline CDR1 is SGHTA and CDR2 FQGTGA. The TCR library protocol was used to attach unique molecular identifiers. These identifiers were attached to individual cDNA molecules. MiXCR, applied by TCRdb to the 5' RACE reads, yields one record per CDR3 protein. The data contain tens of thousands of distinct CDR3 sequences, around 4.3% of them singletons. The TCR sequence derives from an adult who was a healthcare worker with PCR-confirmed SARS-CoV-2 infection or an uninfected control (not recorded which). The rearrangement uses TRBV7-3 and TRBJ2-1, with 9 bases lining up with TRBD1. Sequencing was performed on whole blood. CDR3 coding DNA: TGTGCCAGCAGCGTCGGACAGGGGACCTACAATGAGCAGTTCTTC. Protein sequence: CASSVGQGTYNEQFF.